What follows are 19 T cell receptor beta chains derived from one specimen sequenced in a study of shared T cell receptors in the human thymus (dated by TCRdb to the early 2020s). Libraries came from the immunoSEQ multiplex PCR assay. TCRdb provides this immuneACCESS table in a form limited to in-frame rearrangements. Some clones are lacking; in checked studies, under half of them reflect an unresolved V gene, and why the rest are absent is not known. The sample profile shows approximately 660,000 clones; approximately 90% of them were found once. The ten biggest clones cover roughly 0.0097% of the sample. These records were also assigned to another study, of human thymus T cells.

The sample comprised thymocytes. The origin of the receptors is a boy younger than two with a congenital heart defect. Donor details come from another sample of the same person, matched by shared clones.

V gene TRBV7-9 combines with J gene TRBJ2-7; no reliable D call. V lost 0 bases, J lost 1 base, and 7 bases lay in between. CDR1 and CDR2 (germline): SEHNR, FQNEAQ (reference sequence). CDR3 length: 14 residues. The CDR3 DNA follows: TGTGCCAGCAGCTTAGCGCAGGTTTCCTACGAGCAGTACTTC. The encoded protein is CASSLAQVSYEQYF. Full variable domain (rest looked up from reference TRBV7-9 and TRBJ2-7): DTGVSQNPRHKITKRGQNVTFRCDPISEHNRLYWYRQTLGQGPEFLTYFQNEAQLEKSRLLSDRFSAERPKGSFSTLEIQRTEQGDSAMYLCASSLAQVSYEQYFGPGTRLTVT.

This chain uses TRBV27 with TRBJ2-7, with TRBD2 as a possible D gene (6 bases). Trimming shortened V by 5 bases and J by 6 bases, and 26 bases separated the two germline ends. CDR1 and CDR2 (germline): MNHEY, SMNVEV (reference sequence). The CDR3 length is 17 residues. The CDR3 spells CASSLKDRRGVDGEQYF. CDR3 DNA: TGTGCCAGCAGTCTCAAAGATCGGCGGGGAGTGGACGGCGAGCAGTACTTC.

This clone was seen a few times. Here the CDR3 DNA reads TGCGCCAGCTCGTCGAGCGGGTTACCCTACGAGCAGTACTTC. This gives the protein CASSSSGLPYEQYF. The rearrangement uses TRBV10-2 and TRBJ2-7; D perhaps matches TRBD2 (6 bases). The CDR3 contains 14 residues. The germline CDR1 and CDR2 sequences are WSHSY and SAAADI. V lost 8 bases and J 2 bases, leaving 16 bases between the germline ends.

DNA of the CDR3: TGCGCCAGCAGCCCCCCCGGGAACTCCTACGAGCAGTACTTC. Residues: CASSPPGNSYEQYF. The chain links TRBV4-1 to TRBJ2-7; D may be TRBD2 (5 bases). The ends were cut back, 4 bases at V and 0 bases at J, with 10 bases in the middle. The V gene's germline CDR1 is MGHRA and CDR2 YSYEKL. The CDR3 extends over 14 amino acids.

The chain joins TRBV28 to TRBJ1-5; 8 positions agree with TRBD1. The CDR3 consists of 15 residues. Germline CDR1 reads MDHEN; CDR2 reads SYDVKM. V trimming: 6 bases; J trimming: 3 bases; junction bases outside the gene matches: 7. DNA of the CDR3: TGTGCCAGCAGCTCCGGGACAGGTAACAATCAGCCCCAGCATTTT. It encodes CASSSGTGNNQPQHF.

The chain couples TRBV4-1 to TRBJ1-2; D may be TRBD1 (5 bases). V lost 0 bases and J 2 bases, leaving 10 bases between the germline ends. The CDR3 contains 15 residues. Germline CDR1 is MGHRA and CDR2 is YSYEKL. This CDR3 reads CASSQDLQGNYGYTF. The CDR3 region has the DNA TGCGCCAGCAGCCAAGATCTTCAGGGCAACTATGGCTACACCTTC.

This clone appeared a single time. The chain recombines TRBV5-6 with TRBJ2-7; the match to TRBD2 covers 13 bases. J gave up 7 bases and V 1 base, and 5 bases lay outside the gene matches. Germline V gene sequence: CDR1 SGHDT, CDR2 YYEEEE. This CDR3 spans 15 amino acids. CDR3 nucleotide sequence: TGTGCCAGCAGCTTGTTACTAGCGGGAGGGCCGGAGCAGTACTTC. Residues: CASSLLLAGGPEQYF.

J is TRBJ2-3 and V is TRBV6-1, with 8 bases that match TRBD2. The CDR3 totals 14 residues. CDR1 and CDR2 (germline): MNHNS, SASEGT. V gave up 8 bases and J gave up 6 bases; unmatched junction bases: 10. CDR3 sequence reads: CASGGTRAPDTQYF. CDR3 nucleotides: TGTGCCAGCGGAGGGACTAGGGCCCCGGATACGCAGTATTTT.

This clone was counted once. The chain employs TRBV9 and TRBJ2-6; 10 bases agree with TRBD1. The CDR3 runs to 18 residues. Germline trimming cut 1 base from V and 3 bases from J; bases unmatched to any gene: 7. Germline V gives CDR1 SGDLS, CDR2 YYNGEE. CDR3 coding DNA: TGTGCCAGCAGCGTACGACAGGGGGCGCAGGATGGGGCCAACGTCCTGACTTTC. Amino acids: CASSVRQGAQDGANVLTF.

This chain uses TRBV10-3 with TRBJ1-5; D gene ambiguous. Trimming stripped 3 bases from V and 3 bases from J, with 12 bases between. This CDR3 has 15 amino acids. CDR1 ENHRY and CDR2 SYGVKD come from the germline V gene. This CDR3 is CAISDRVKDNQPQHF. The CDR3, as DNA: TGTGCCATCAGTGACCGGGTAAAAGACAATCAGCCCCAGCATTTT.

V is TRBV28 and J is TRBJ2-7, with TRBD1 as a possible D gene (6 bases). Germline V CDR1 and CDR2: MDHEN, SYDVKM. CDR3 length: 18 residues. V shed 4 bases and J shed 3 bases, with 25 bases lying between them. CDR3 DNA: TGTGCCAGCAGTTCCCTAAGGGTGTGGTGGGACAACTTCTACGAGCAGTACTTC. Its protein product is CASSSLRVWWDNFYEQYF.

This chain uses TRBV27 with TRBJ1-5, with a weak D call TRBD1 (6 bases). This CDR3 contains 16 residues. With 5 bases removed from V and 6 bases from J, the gap between germline ends came to 20 bases. Per germline, CDR1 MNHEY and CDR2 SMNVEV (reference sequence). This CDR3 is CASSPIQQGRVQPQHF. CDR3 bases: TGTGCCAGCAGTCCAATCCAACAGGGAAGGGTTCAGCCCCAGCATTTT.

This rearrangement joins TRBV14 to TRBJ2-7, with a tentative D call TRBD1 (6 bases). This CDR3 spans 15 amino acids. Trimming took off 0 bases at V and 4 bases at J, with 13 bases between the two ends. The germline V gene has CDR1 SGHDN and CDR2 FVKESK. The CDR3 DNA reads as TGTGCCAGCAGCCAAGAGGCAGGGGAGTTATACGAGCAGTACTTC. Amino acid sequence: CASSQEAGELYEQYF.

V gene TRBV5-1 combines with J gene TRBJ2-5; D is ambiguous. CDR3 length: 15 residues. V lost 6 bases and J 1 base, leaving 16 bases between the germline ends. Germline V gene data show CDR1 as SGHRS and CDR2 as YFSETQ. The chain's CDR3 is CASTKNRVLQETQYF. CDR3 nucleotide sequence: TGCGCCAGCACCAAAAACAGAGTTCTCCAAGAGACCCAGTACTTC.

The rearrangement links TRBV27 to TRBJ2-7, with 7 positions matching TRBD1. V shed 6 bases and J 5 bases; nucleotides not matched to a gene: 10. The CDR3 contains 14 residues. Looked up from germline, CDR1 is MNHEY and CDR2 is SMNVEV (reference sequence). The CDR3 bases are TGTGCCAGCAGCTGCGACAGGGTGGGTCACGAGCAGTACTTC. Translated, it gives CASSCDRVGHEQYF.

This chain joins TRBV10-3 and TRBJ2-3; TRBD2 matches at 8 bases. Germline values: CDR1 ENHRY, CDR2 SYGVKD. The CDR3 covers 16 residues. V lost 3 bases and J lost 6; bases outside the gene matches: 11. The CDR3 here is CAISEPGTRPWDTQYF. The CDR3 DNA sequence: TGTGCCATCAGTGAACCCGGGACTAGACCCTGGGATACGCAGTATTTT.

CDR3 DNA: TGCGCCAGCAGCCAGGAAGACAGGTCGTGGACCCAGTACTTC. Translating it yields CASSQEDRSWTQYF. The chain uses TRBV4-3 and TRBJ2-5, with D possibly matching TRBD1 (6 bases). Germline CDR1 and CDR2: LGHNA and YSLEER. The V end was cut by 3 bases, the J end by 7 bases, with 15 bases between. The CDR3 extends over 14 amino acids.

CDR3 DNA: TGTGCCAGCAGTGAAATTAGTGGGCTAGCGGGACCAGAGACCCAGTACTTC. Protein sequence: CASSEISGLAGPETQYF. The chain employs TRBV2 and TRBJ2-5; 9 nucleotides match TRBD2. Trimming took 2 bases from V and 4 from J; bases not matched to a gene: 11. This CDR3 has 17 amino acids. Per the germline V gene, CDR1 is SNHLY and CDR2 is FYNNEI.

The chain combines TRBV4-1 with TRBJ1-5; no clear D. Germline CDR1 and CDR2: MGHRA and YSYEKL. The CDR3 totals 16 residues. Trimming left V 0 bases short and J 4 bases short, with 13 bases between. CDR3 coding DNA: TGCGCCAGCAGCCAAGATTCAGACATGGTTAATCAGCCCCAGCATTTT. Its protein is CASSQDSDMVNQPQHF.